This T cell receptor beta chain was identified in a study of molecular identifiers for immune sequencing clone quantification. Overall study: Four portions were sequenced after RNA from approximately 20,000 or 98,000 naive CD8 cells was split five ways in replicates. Whole-study findings and limits: Clones of above 20 RNA copies carried over 99% of effector molecules; in naive cells they carried under 1%.

This clonotype was observed a few times. Its specificity is unknown. Libraries from naive CD8 cells were generated from roughly 18,000 to 920,000 sorted cells (with 10%, 30% or 50% RNA). In the sort, naive CD8 T cells were defined as CD8+CD4-CCR7+CD45RA+. A single record per CDR3 protein comes from TCRdb applying MiXCR to the PCR reads. The data show hundreds of thousands of distinct CDR3 sequences, 25% seen once. The CDR3 totals 16 residues. The germline CDR1 and CDR2 sequences are SGDLS and YYNGEE. After removal of 0 bases from V and 9 bases from J, the junction contained 12 bases not matched to a gene.

V and J are TRBV9 and TRBJ2-1; 7 nucleotides agree with TRBD2. This receptor was taken from a human donor in good health. Some libraries in this study had Jurkat cell RNA spiked in. The sample comprised naive CD8+ T cells from blood, with Jurkat cell RNA spiked in. Subset meaning: FACS-sorted CD8+CD4-CCR7+CD45RA+ naive T cells. In DNA, the CDR3 is TGTGCCAGCAGCGTAGAACGGGAGGTCAGGTACGGTGAGCAGTTCTTC. It encodes CASSVEREVRYGEQFF. The full variable domain, in which reference TRBV9 and TRBJ2-1 provide the parts outside the CDR3, is DSGVTQTPKHLITATGQRVTLRCSPRSGDLSVYWYQQSLDQGLQFLIQYYNGEERAKGNILERFSAQQFPDLHSELNLSSLELGDSALYFCASSVEREVRYGEQFFGPGTRLTVL.